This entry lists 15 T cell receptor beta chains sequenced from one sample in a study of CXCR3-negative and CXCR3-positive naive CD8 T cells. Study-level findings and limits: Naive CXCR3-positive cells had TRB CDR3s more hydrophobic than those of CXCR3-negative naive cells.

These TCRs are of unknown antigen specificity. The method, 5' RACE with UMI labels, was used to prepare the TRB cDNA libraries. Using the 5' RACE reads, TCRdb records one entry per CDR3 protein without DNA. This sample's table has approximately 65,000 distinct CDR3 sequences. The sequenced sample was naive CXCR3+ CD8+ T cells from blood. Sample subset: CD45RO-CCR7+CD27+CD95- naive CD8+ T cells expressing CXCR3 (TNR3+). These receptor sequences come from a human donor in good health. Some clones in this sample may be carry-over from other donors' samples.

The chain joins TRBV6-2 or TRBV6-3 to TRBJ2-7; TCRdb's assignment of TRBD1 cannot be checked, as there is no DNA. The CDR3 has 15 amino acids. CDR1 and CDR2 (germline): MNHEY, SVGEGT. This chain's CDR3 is CASSLGQGASYEQYF.

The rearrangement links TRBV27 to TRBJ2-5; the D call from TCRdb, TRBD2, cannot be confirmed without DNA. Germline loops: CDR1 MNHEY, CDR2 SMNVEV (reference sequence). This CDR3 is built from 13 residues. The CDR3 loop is CASSFGLQETQYF.

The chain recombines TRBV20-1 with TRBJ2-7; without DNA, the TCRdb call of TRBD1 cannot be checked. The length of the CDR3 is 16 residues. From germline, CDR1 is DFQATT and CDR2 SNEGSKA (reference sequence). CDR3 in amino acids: CSADAPTGARGYEQYF.

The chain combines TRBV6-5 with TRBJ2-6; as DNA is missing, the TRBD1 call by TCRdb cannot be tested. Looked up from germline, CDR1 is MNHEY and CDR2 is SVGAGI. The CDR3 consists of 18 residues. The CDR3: CASSYSGGHLSGANVLTF.

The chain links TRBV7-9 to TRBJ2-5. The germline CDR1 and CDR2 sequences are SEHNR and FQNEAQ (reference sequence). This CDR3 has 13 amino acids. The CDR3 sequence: CASSSRDQETQYF.

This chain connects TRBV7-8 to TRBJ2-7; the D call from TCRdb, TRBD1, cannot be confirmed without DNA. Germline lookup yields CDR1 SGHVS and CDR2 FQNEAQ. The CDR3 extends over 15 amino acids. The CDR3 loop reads CASSLTGTSYDGQYF.

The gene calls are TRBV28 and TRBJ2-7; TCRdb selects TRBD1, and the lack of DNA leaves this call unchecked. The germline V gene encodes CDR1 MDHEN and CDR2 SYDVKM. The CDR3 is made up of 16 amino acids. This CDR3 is CASSNPYRGNSYEQYF. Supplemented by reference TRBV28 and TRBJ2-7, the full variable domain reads DVKVTQSSRYLVKRTGEKVFLECVQDMDHENMFWYRQDPGLGLRLIYFSYDVKMKEKGDIPEGYSVSREKKERFSLILESASTNQTSMYLCASSNPYRGNSYEQYFGPGTRLTVT.

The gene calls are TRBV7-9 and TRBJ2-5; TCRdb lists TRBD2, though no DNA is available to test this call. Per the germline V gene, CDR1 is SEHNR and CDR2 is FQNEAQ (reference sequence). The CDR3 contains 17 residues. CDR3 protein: CASSDRLALLNQETQYF.

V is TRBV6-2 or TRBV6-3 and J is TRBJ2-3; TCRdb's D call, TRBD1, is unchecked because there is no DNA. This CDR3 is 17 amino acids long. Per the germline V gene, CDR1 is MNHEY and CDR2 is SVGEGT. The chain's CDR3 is CASSYQPFGPVTDTQYF.

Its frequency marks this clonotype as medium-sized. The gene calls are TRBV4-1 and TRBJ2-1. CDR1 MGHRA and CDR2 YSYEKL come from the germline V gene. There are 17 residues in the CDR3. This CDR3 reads CASSQDETSSSYNEQFF.

The chain's CDR3 is CASSYDRVRLPYEQYF. The chain uses TRBV28 and TRBJ2-7; TCRdb indicates TRBD1, and absent DNA this call remains unverified. CDR1 and CDR2 from the germline V gene are MDHEN and SYDVKM. The CDR3 is 16 residues long. The variable domain in full, with the rest retrieved from reference TRBV28 and TRBJ2-7, is DVKVTQSSRYLVKRTGEKVFLECVQDMDHENMFWYRQDPGLGLRLIYFSYDVKMKEKGDIPEGYSVSREKKERFSLILESASTNQTSMYLCASSYDRVRLPYEQYFGPGTRLTVT.

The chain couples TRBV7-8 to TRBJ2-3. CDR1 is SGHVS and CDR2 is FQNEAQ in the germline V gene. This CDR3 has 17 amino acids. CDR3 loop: CASSYLGSMPSTDTQYF.

This CDR3 reads CSVEGLFSPYEQYF. The V gene is TRBV29-1, the J gene TRBJ2-7. This CDR3 spans 14 amino acids. The germline CDR1 and CDR2 sequences are SQVTM and ANQGSEA.

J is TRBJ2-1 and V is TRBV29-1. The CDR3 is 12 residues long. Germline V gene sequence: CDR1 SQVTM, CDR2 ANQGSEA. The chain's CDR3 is CSVEPAPHEQFF.

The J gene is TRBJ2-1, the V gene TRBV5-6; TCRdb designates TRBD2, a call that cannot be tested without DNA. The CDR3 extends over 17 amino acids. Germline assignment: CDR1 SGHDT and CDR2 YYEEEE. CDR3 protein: CASSLALTSGAYNEQFF.